This is a list of T cell receptor beta chains from one sample in a study of graft-versus-host responses after intestinal transplantation. These receptors lack a known antigen. The method was immunoSEQ multiplex PCR; TCRdb's version includes in-frame clones alone and lacks a portion of them. The sample lists about 130,000 clones; 92% were seen once. Sample: unstimulated CD4+ T cells sorted from spleen or lymph node cells, taken before intestinal transplant. These receptors were taken from a human donor who received an intestinal transplant. The CDR3 runs from the conserved cysteine through the conserved F or W. The D gene is left open where the match is weak. Part of the rows lack a size; the others show once, few, many or a class for expanded clones.

D	V	J	size	CDR3	DNA
TRBD1	TRBV5-1	TRBJ1-2	-	CASSLGTGGIGYGYTF	TGCGCCAGCAGCTTGGGGACAGGGGGCATTGGCTATGGCTACACCTTC
TRBD2	TRBV28	TRBJ2-3	-	CASIEGGPPDTQYF	TGTGCCAGCATCGAGGGAGGGCCCCCAGATACGCAGTATTTT
-	TRBV7-6	TRBJ2-2	once	CASSLVSPGELFF	TGTGCCAGCAGCTTAGTTTCCCCCGGGGAGCTGTTTTTT
-	TRBV28	TRBJ2-1	-	CASSFLGNEQFF	TGTGCCAGCAGTTTCCTGGGCAATGAGCAGTTCTTC
TRBD1	TRBV28	TRBJ1-2	once	CASGPGTGGGGYTF	TGTGCCAGCGGTCCCGGGACAGGGGGCGGGGGCTACACCTTC
TRBD1	TRBV5-1	TRBJ2-5	-	CASSLQGWEETQYF	TGCGCCAGCAGCTTACAGGGGTGGGAAGAGACCCAGTACTTC
-	TRBV28	TRBJ1-5	-	CASRGSQPQHF	TGTGCCAGCAGGGGGTCTCAGCCCCAGCATTTT
-	TRBV11-1	TRBJ1-6	once	CASSTTRQPNSPLHF	TGTGCCAGCAGCACCACGCGACAGCCCAATTCACCCCTCCACTTT
-	TRBV5-1	TRBJ1-2	-	CASSIGSSGYTF	TGCGCCAGCAGCATAGGGTCCAGTGGCTACACCTTC
TRBD2	TRBV5-6	TRBJ2-1	-	CASSFDGAGGQFF	TGTGCCAGCAGCTTCGATGGGGCGGGAGGGCAGTTCTTC
TRBD1	TRBV7-6	TRBJ1-3	-	CASSLGDRGLSGNTIYF	TGTGCCAGCAGCTTAGGCGACAGGGGATTATCTGGAAACACCATATATTTT
-	TRBV7-3	TRBJ1-2	-	CASSLTRRDGYTF	TGTGCCAGCAGCCTTACAAGGAGGGATGGCTACACCTTC
-	TRBV6-5	TRBJ2-6	-	CASTRVSGANVLTF	TGTGCCAGCACCCGAGTGAGTGGGGCCAACGTCCTGACTTTC
TRBD1	TRBV7-3	TRBJ2-1	-	CASSTGFYNEQFF	TGTGCCAGTTCGACAGGGTTCTACAATGAGCAGTTCTTC
TRBD1	TRBV9	TRBJ1-1	-	CASSLMGQSTEAFF	TGTGCCAGCAGCTTAATGGGACAGTCCACTGAAGCTTTCTTT
TRBD1	TRBV7-9	TRBJ2-7	-	CASSHNTDRNYEQYF	TGTGCCAGCAGCCACAATACGGACAGGAACTACGAGCAGTACTTC
TRBD2	TRBV6-1	TRBJ2-3	-	CASSEVHLLAGGPDTQYF	TGTGCCAGCAGTGAAGTGCACCTATTAGCGGGAGGGCCAGATACGCAGTATTTT
-	TRBV9	TRBJ2-6	-	CASSLTTGYPLGANVLTF	TGTGCCAGCAGCCTTACGACTGGTTACCCTCTGGGGGCCAACGTCCTGACTTTC
-	TRBV27	TRBJ2-3	-	CASRGTDTQYF	TGTGCCAGCAGAGGCACAGATACGCAGTATTTT
-	TRBV7-3	TRBJ2-1	-	CASSLWGAGEQFF	TGTGCCAGCAGCTTATGGGGAGCAGGTGAGCAGTTCTTC
-	TRBV6-9	TRBJ1-5	-	CASSGGGGNQPQHF	TGTGCCAGCAGTGGTGGGGGCGGCAATCAGCCCCAGCATTTT
TRBD2	TRBV2	TRBJ2-2	-	CASTWTSANTGELFF	TGTGCCAGCACCTGGACTAGCGCGAACACCGGGGAGCTGTTTTTT
-	TRBV5-4	TRBJ2-7	once	CASSLRLAGTYEQYF	TGTGCCAGCAGCTTGCGCCTAGCCGGAACCTACGAGCAGTACTTC
TRBD2	TRBV28	TRBJ2-3	-	CASSLGGRRLTDTQYF	TGTGCCAGCAGTTTAGGCGGGAGACGCCTTACAGATACGCAGTATTTT